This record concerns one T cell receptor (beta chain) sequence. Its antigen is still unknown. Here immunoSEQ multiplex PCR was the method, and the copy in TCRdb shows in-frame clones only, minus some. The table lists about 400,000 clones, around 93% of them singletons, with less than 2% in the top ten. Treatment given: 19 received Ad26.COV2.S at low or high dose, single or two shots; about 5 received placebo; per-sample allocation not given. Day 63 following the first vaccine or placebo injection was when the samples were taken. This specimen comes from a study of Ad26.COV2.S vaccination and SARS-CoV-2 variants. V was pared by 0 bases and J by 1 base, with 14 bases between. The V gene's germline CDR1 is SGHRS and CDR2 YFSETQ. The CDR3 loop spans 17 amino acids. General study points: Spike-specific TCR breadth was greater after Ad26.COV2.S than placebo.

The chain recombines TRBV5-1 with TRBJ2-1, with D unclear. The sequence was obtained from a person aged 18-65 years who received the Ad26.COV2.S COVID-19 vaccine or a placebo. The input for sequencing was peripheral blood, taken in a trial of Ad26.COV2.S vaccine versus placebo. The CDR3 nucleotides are TGCGCCAGCAGCTTGGCGGGTCGTAGCTTGTCCTACAATGAGCAGTTCTTC. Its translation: CASSLAGRSLSYNEQFF. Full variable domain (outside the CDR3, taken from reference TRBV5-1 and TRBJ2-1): KAGVTQTPRYLIKTRGQQVTLSCSPISGHRSVSWYQQTPGQGLQFLFEYFSETQRNKGNFPGRFSGRQFSNSRSEMNVSTLELGDSALYLCASSLAGRSLSYNEQFFGPGTRLTVL.